Listed below are T cell receptor beta chains from one sample, sequenced in a study of shared clonotypes between healthy human individuals. TCRdb's copy holds only in-frame clones and misses some; the assay was immunoSEQ multiplex PCR. This table has hundreds of thousands of clones, roughly 95% appearing once. Sequenced material: naive CD8+ T cells sorted from blood. The source of these receptors is a woman aged 25-40 years in good health. CDR3s include the opening cysteine and the closing phenylalanine or tryptophan. The D gene is left open where the match is weak. Clone size appears in some rows only: once, few, many, or a class for an expanded clone.

d_call | j_call | clone_size | v_call | cdr3_aa | cdr3_nt
. | TRBJ1-1 | . | TRBV4-1 | CASSQGGQLNTEAFF | TGCGCCAGCAGCCAAGGCGGACAGCTGAACACTGAAGCTTTCTTT
. | TRBJ1-1 | . | TRBV28 | CASSLWSMGIGGNTEAFF | TGTGCCAGCAGTTTATGGAGTATGGGTATCGGGGGGAACACTGAAGCTTTCTTT
. | TRBJ2-3 | . | TRBV27 | CASIGGTDTQYF | TGTGCCAGCATTGGAGGCACTGATACGCAGTATTTT
TRBD2 | TRBJ2-7 | . | TRBV11-2 | CASSSHTSGISYEQYF | TGTGCCAGCAGCTCTCACACTAGCGGCATCTCCTACGAGCAGTACTTC
. | TRBJ2-7 | once | TRBV27 | CASSLEGGPYEQYF | TGTGCCAGCAGTTTAGAGGGGGGGCCCTACGAGCAGTACTTC
TRBD2 | TRBJ2-1 | . | TRBV19 | CASRHGLAGGPVEQFF | TGTGCCAGTAGGCACGGGCTAGCGGGAGGGCCAGTTGAGCAGTTCTTC
TRBD1 | TRBJ2-3 | once | TRBV27 | CASNTGGAMGDTQYF | TGTGCCAGCAACACAGGGGGCGCAATGGGAGATACGCAGTATTTT
. | TRBJ2-7 | once | TRBV9 | CASSVHPSEPGLGYEQYF | TGTGCCAGCAGCGTACACCCCTCCGAGCCGGGACTGGGATACGAGCAGTACTTC
. | TRBJ2-7 | . | TRBV5-1 | CASSFVGEQYF | TGCGCCAGCAGCTTTGTTGGCGAGCAGTACTTC
. | TRBJ2-1 | . | TRBV9 | CASSGTSGLYNEQFF | TGTGCCAGCAGCGGGACGAGCGGGCTATACAATGAGCAGTTCTTC
. | TRBJ2-3 | once | TRBV11-2 | CASTPEGWGSADTQYF | TGTGCCAGCACCCCAGAGGGCTGGGGCAGCGCAGATACGCAGTATTTT
. | TRBJ2-7 | . | TRBV28 | CASSRDTLSSYEQYF | TGTGCCAGCAGTAGGGACACCCTGAGCTCCTACGAGCAGTACTTC
. | TRBJ1-1 | . | TRBV28 | CASSSPGAGNTEAFF | TGTGCCAGCAGCTCCCCCGGAGCTGGGAACACTGAAGCTTTCTTT
TRBD1 | TRBJ1-2 | few | TRBV9 | CASSGTGKNYGYTF | TGTGCCAGCAGCGGGACAGGGAAAAACTATGGCTACACCTTC
. | TRBJ2-1 | . | TRBV10-3 | CAISEGQPSYNEQFF | TGTGCCATCAGTGAGGGACAGCCGTCCTACAATGAGCAGTTCTTC
. | TRBJ2-7 | . | TRBV13 | CASSGMGSGSADEQYF | TGTGCCAGCAGCGGGATGGGCAGCGGGTCGGCTGACGAGCAGTACTTC
TRBD1 | TRBJ2-1 | once | TRBV5-6 | CASSLRQGTYNEQFF | TGTGCCAGCAGCCTAAGACAGGGGACCTACAATGAGCAGTTCTTC
. | TRBJ2-7 | . | TRBV5-6 | CASSLWGAWEQYF | TGTGCCAGCAGCTTGTGGGGCGCCTGGGAGCAGTACTTC
. | TRBJ2-7 | . | TRBV2 | CASTTGPHTYEQYF | TGTGCCAGCACCACGGGACCACACACCTACGAGCAGTACTTC
TRBD2 | TRBJ2-1 | . | TRBV13 | CASSRGTSEYNEQFF | TGTGCCAGCAGCCGGGGGACTAGCGAGTACAATGAGCAGTTCTTC
. | TRBJ2-5 | . | TRBV29-1 | CSVERAADLEFEGGLQYF | TGCAGCGTTGAGCGTGCGGCAGACCTTGAGTTTGAGGGAGGTCTCCAGTACTTC
. | TRBJ1-4 | . | TRBV14 | CASSQDRTSVGTRTEKLFF | TGTGCCAGCAGCCAAGACCGCACTAGTGTGGGGACACGTACTGAAAAACTGTTTTTT
. | TRBJ2-1 | . | TRBV29-1 | CSVEPAVSSYNEQFF | TGCAGCGTTGAACCAGCGGTAAGCTCCTACAATGAGCAGTTCTTC
. | TRBJ2-1 | once | TRBV4-2 | CASSHIYLDGYNEQFF | TGTGCCAGCAGCCATATATACCTAGACGGATACAATGAGCAGTTCTTC
. | TRBJ2-7 | . | TRBV5-1 | CASSPTGTGEAPYEQYF | TGCGCCAGCAGCCCAACGGGCACCGGGGAGGCTCCCTACGAGCAGTACTTC
TRBD2 | TRBJ2-2 | . | TRBV9 | CASAAPSGRVIRESNDGELFF | TGTGCCAGCGCCGCCCCTAGCGGGAGGGTCATTCGAGAGTCAAATGACGGGGAGCTGTTTTTT
. | TRBJ1-1 | . | TRBV4-1 | CASSQTTGDTEAFF | TGCGCCAGCAGCCAGACGACAGGTGACACTGAAGCTTTCTTT
. | TRBJ2-7 | . | TRBV5-4 | CASSFSGILYF | TGTGCCAGCAGCTTTTCCGGGATCCTGTACTTC
. | TRBJ2-7 | . | TRBV28 | CASSRGRTYEQYF | TGTGCCAGCAGCCGTGGACGTACCTACGAGCAGTACTTC
. | TRBJ1-3 | . | TRBV7-9 | CASSSHTSGNTIYF | TGTGCCAGCAGCTCCCACACCTCTGGAAACACCATATATTTT
. | TRBJ2-7 | . | TRBV9 | CASSTSGSYEQYF | TGTGCCAGCAGCACCTCCGGCTCCTACGAGCAGTACTTC
. | TRBJ2-1 | . | TRBV5-4 | CASSLSSRMFEQFF | TGTGCCAGCAGCTTGTCTAGTAGGATGTTTGAGCAGTTCTTC
. | TRBJ1-2 | . | TRBV6-5 | CASSYATGEDYGYTF | TGTGCCAGCAGTTACGCTACGGGGGAGGACTATGGCTACACCTTC
. | TRBJ2-7 | . | TRBV4-2 | CASSQGRSSYEQYF | TGTGCCAGCAGCCAAGGACGGAGCTCCTACGAGCAGTACTTC
. | TRBJ1-2 | . | TRBV2 | CASSEAGEYGYTF | TGTGCCAGCAGTGAAGCAGGGGAGTATGGCTACACCTTC
TRBD2 | TRBJ2-7 | . | TRBV19 | CASSIGSGRTYEQYF | TGTGCCAGTAGTATAGGCAGCGGGAGGACCTACGAGCAGTACTTC
. | TRBJ1-6 | . | TRBV27 | CASSLAGHNSPLHF | TGTGCCAGCAGTTTGGCAGGGCATAATTCACCCCTCCACTTT
TRBD2 | TRBJ2-1 | . | TRBV28 | CASSLRNPLAGGYNEQFF | TGTGCCAGCAGTTTAAGGAACCCATTAGCGGGAGGATACAATGAGCAGTTCTTC
. | TRBJ2-7 | . | TRBV30 | CAWSVIGTLYEQYF | TGTGCCTGGAGTGTGATCGGCACCCTCTACGAGCAGTACTTC
. | TRBJ2-5 | . | TRBV18 | CASSTPHEPEETQYF | TGTGCCAGCTCAACGCCTCACGAACCGGAGGAGACCCAGTACTTC
. | TRBJ2-7 | . | TRBV5-8 | CASSPEDSPSYEQYF | TGTGCCAGCAGCCCCGAGGACAGTCCCTCCTACGAGCAGTACTTC
TRBD1 | TRBJ2-7 | once | TRBV7-9 | CASSLVTGAIRYEQYF | TGTGCCAGCAGCTTAGTTACAGGGGCCATAAGATACGAGCAGTACTTC
. | TRBJ2-7 | . | TRBV7-8 | CASSLWGNYEQYF | TGTGCCAGCAGCTTATGGGGCAACTACGAGCAGTACTTC
. | TRBJ2-1 | . | TRBV9 | CASSVVLDNYNEQFF | TGTGCCAGCAGCGTAGTGTTGGACAACTACAATGAGCAGTTCTTC
. | TRBJ2-1 | . | TRBV9 | CASSVGRANEQFF | TGTGCCAGCAGCGTGGGGCGGGCTAATGAGCAGTTCTTC
. | TRBJ2-7 | . | TRBV14 | CASSQDIHYEQYF | TGTGCCAGCAGCCAAGATATTCACTACGAGCAGTACTTC
. | TRBJ2-1 | . | TRBV19 | CASSIGDQRFYNEQFF | TGTGCCAGTAGTATCGGGGACCAAAGATTCTACAATGAGCAGTTCTTC
TRBD1 | TRBJ2-2 | . | TRBV19 | CASKRQGAWDTGELFF | TGTGCCAGTAAGCGGCAGGGGGCATGGGACACCGGGGAGCTGTTTTTT